Shown below are 7 T cell receptor beta chains from a single sample sequenced in a study of shared clonotypes between healthy human individuals. Repertoires were generated with immunoSEQ multiplex PCR, while TCRdb's copy carries only in-frame clones and drops some. Here the sample spans over 100,000 clones, around 65% being singletons. The material sequenced was memory CD8+ T cells sorted from blood. Subset in this sample: CD45RO+ cells pooled with CCR7-negative TemRA cells. The receptor source for this set is a woman aged 30 to 39 in good health.

The table lists this clone with a few counts. The chain recombines TRBV6-4 with TRBJ2-3; 9 bases fit TRBD1. J lost 4 bases, V lost 2 bases, and 7 bases had no gene match. Germline-derived CDR1 and CDR2 are MRHNA and SNTAGT. The CDR3 extends over 16 amino acids. The CDR3 is CASSDQTGTGSDTQYF. CDR3 nucleotides: TGTGCCAGCAGTGACCAGACCGGGACAGGGTCAGATACGCAGTATTTT.

This clone came up a few times. This sequence joins TRBV28 and TRBJ2-7, with D perhaps assigned TRBD1 or TRBD2 (6 bases each). CDR1 MDHEN and CDR2 SYDVKM come from the germline V gene. Trimming cost V 8 bases and J 4 bases, with 12 bases left between them. This CDR3 is 12 amino acids long. CDR3 coding DNA: TGTGCCAGCCAAACGGGGGCATACGAGCAGTACTTC. Protein product: CASQTGAYEQYF.

Many counts were recorded for this clone. The same CDR3 arises from other DNA sequences in this sample as well. The rearrangement links TRBV2 to TRBJ2-7; D assignment may be TRBD1 or TRBD2 (5 bases each). The germline V and J ends were trimmed by 4 bases and 0 bases, with 7 bases remaining between them. The CDR3 spans 13 residues. Germline V gene lookup returns CDR1 SNHLY and CDR2 FYNNEI. As DNA, the CDR3 is TGTGCCAGCAGTGGGGACCCCTCCTACGAGCAGTACTTC. Amino acids: CASSGDPSYEQYF.

The chain links TRBV28 to TRBJ2-2; unclear D gene. Germline values: CDR1 MDHEN, CDR2 SYDVKM. This CDR3 has 13 residues. V was shortened by 7 bases and J by 4 bases, with 10 bases between the two germline ends. CDR3 bases: TGTGCCAGCATGAGCCTCTTCACCGGGGAGCTGTTTTTT. Translating gives CASMSLFTGELFF. The variable domain in full, completed from reference TRBV28 and TRBJ2-2, reads DVKVTQSSRYLVKRTGEKVFLECVQDMDHENMFWYRQDPGLGLRLIYFSYDVKMKEKGDIPEGYSVSREKKERFSLILESASTNQTSMYLCASMSLFTGELFFGEGSRLTVL.

This chain connects TRBV7-9 to TRBJ1-1; 7 bases map to TRBD1. CDR1 and CDR2 from the germline V gene are SEHNR and FQNEAQ (reference sequence). This CDR3 is built from 16 residues. The trim removed 7 bases at V and 4 bases at J, leaving 15 bases unmatched. The CDR3 DNA is TGTGCCAGCACCGCCCTCCGGGACAGCGGAGGCACTGAAGCTTTCTTT. This translates into CASTALRDSGGTEAFF.

The V gene is TRBV15, the J gene TRBJ2-1, with D possibly matching TRBD1 (6 bases). V lost 1 base and J 4 bases, leaving 26 bases between the germline ends. The CDR3 extends over 20 amino acids. CDR1 is LNHNV, CDR2 YYDKDF, per germline (reference sequence). The CDR3 reads CATSRAPNPLDSSFYNEQFF. The CDR3 nucleotides read TGTGCCACCAGCAGAGCCCCGAATCCCTTGGACAGCTCTTTTTACAATGAGCAGTTCTTC.

The gene calls are TRBV7-9 and TRBJ2-7, with D tentatively TRBD2 (5 bases). V lost 1 base and J 2 bases, leaving 12 bases between the germline ends. Germline-derived CDR1 and CDR2 are SEHNR and FQNEAQ (reference sequence). The CDR3 is 15 amino acids. The CDR3 sequence: CASSLVGSPTYEQYF. The CDR3 DNA reads TGTGCCAGCAGCTTAGTGGGGAGCCCCACCTACGAGCAGTACTTC.